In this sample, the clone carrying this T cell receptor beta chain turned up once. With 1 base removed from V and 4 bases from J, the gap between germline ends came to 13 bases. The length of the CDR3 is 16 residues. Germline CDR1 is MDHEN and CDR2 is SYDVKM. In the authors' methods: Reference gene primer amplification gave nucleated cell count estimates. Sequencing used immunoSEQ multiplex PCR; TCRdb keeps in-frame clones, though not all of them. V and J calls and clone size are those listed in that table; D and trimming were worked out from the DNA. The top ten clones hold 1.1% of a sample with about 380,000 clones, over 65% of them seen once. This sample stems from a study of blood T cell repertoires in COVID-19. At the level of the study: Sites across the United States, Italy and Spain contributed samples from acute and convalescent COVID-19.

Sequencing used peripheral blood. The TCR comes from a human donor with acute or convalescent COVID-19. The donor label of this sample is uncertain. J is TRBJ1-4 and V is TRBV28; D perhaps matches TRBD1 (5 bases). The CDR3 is CASSLFSGVNNEKLFF. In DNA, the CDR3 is TGTGCCAGCAGTTTATTCTCGGGGGTGAATAATGAAAAACTGTTTTTT.